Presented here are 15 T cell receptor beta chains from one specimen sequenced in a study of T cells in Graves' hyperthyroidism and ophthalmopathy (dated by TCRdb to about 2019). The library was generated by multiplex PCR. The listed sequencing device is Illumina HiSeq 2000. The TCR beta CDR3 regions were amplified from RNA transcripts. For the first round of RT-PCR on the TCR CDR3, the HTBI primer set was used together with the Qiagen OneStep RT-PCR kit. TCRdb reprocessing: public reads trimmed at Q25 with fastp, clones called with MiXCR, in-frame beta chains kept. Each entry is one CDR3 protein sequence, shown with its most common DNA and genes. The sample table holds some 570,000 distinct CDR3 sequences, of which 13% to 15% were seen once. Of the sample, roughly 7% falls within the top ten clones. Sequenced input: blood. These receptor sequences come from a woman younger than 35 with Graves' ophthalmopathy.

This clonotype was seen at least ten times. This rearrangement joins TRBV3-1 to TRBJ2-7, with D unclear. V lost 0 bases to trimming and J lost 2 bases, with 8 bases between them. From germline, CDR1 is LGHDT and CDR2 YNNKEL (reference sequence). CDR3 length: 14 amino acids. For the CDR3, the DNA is TGTGCCAGCAGCCAAGATGAAACGCCCTACGAGCAGTACTTC. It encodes CASSQDETPYEQYF.

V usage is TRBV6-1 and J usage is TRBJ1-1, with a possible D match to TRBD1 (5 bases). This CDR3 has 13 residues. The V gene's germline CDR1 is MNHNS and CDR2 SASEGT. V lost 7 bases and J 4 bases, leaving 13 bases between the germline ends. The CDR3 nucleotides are TGTGCCAGCACGACACCCCAGGGCACTGAAGCTTTCTTT. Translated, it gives CASTTPQGTEAFF.

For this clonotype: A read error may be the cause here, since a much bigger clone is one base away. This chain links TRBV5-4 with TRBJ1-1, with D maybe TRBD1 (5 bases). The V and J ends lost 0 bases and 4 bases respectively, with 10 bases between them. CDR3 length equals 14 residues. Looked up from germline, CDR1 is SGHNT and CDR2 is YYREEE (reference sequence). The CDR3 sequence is CASSLAGVCTEAFF. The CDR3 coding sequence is TGTGCCAGCAGCTTGGCGGGGGTGTGCACTGAAGCTTTCTTT.

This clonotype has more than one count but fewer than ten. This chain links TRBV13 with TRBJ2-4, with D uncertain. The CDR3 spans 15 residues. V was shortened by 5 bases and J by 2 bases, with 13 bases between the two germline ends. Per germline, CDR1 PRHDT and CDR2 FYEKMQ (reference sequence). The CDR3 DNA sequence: TGTGCCAGCAGCCTTTTCGCGGATTCCAAAAACATTCAGTACTTC. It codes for CASSLFADSKNIQYF.

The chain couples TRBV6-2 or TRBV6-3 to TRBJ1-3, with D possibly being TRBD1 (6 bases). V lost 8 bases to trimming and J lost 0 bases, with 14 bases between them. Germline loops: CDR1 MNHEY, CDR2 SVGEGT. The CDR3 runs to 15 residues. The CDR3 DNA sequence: TGTGCCAGCGGTATCAGGGGCCACTCTGGAAACACCATATATTTT. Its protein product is CASGIRGHSGNTIYF.

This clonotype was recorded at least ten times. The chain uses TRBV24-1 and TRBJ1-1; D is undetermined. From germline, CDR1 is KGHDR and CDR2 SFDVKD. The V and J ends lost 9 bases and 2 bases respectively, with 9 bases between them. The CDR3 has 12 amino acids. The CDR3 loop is CATRTSNTEAFF. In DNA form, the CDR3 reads TGTGCCACCCGGACGTCAAACACTGAAGCTTTCTTT.

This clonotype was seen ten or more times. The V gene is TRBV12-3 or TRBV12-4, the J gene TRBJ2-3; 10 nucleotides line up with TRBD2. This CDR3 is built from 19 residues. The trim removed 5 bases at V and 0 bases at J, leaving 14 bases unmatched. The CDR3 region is CASSPTLFSGRPSTDTQYF. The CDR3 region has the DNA TGTGCCAGCAGTCCCACACTCTTTAGCGGGAGGCCAAGCACAGATACGCAGTATTTT.

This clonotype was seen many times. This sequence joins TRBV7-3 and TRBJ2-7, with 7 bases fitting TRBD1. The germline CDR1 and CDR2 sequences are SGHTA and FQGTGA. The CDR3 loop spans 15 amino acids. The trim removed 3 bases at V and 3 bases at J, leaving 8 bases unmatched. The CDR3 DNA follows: TGTGCCAGCAGCTTCGGTACAGGGGCGATCTACGAGCAGTACTTC. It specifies CASSFGTGAIYEQYF.

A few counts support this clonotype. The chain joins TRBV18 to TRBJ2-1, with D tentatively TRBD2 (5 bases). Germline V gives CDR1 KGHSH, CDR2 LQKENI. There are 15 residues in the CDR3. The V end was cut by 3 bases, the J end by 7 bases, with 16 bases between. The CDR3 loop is CASSPTQQQRNEQFF. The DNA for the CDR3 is TGTGCCAGCTCACCTACCCAACAACAGCGGAATGAGCAGTTCTTC.

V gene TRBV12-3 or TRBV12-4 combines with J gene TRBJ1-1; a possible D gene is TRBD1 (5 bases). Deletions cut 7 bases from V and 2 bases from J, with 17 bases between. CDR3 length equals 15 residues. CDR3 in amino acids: CASKLLGGGNTEAFF. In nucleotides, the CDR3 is TGTGCCAGCAAACTCCTTGGGGGGGGAAACACTGAAGCTTTCTTT.

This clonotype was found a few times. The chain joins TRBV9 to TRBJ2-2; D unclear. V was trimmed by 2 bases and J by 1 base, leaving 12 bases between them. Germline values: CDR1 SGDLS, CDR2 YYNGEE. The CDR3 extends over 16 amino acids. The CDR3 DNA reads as TGTGCCAGCAGCGTCAACTTGGGCATGAACACCGGGGAGCTGTTTTTT. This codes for CASSVNLGMNTGELFF.

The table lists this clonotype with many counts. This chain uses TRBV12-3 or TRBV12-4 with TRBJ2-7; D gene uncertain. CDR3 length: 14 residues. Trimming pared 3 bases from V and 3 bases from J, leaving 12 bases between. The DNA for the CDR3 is TGTGCCAGCAGTTTCGGCATCCCCCTCTACGAGCAGTACTTC. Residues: CASSFGIPLYEQYF.

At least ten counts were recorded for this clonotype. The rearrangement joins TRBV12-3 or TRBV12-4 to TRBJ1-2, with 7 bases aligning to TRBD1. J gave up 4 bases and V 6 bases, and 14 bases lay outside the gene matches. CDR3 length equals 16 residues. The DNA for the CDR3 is TGTGCCAGCAGAACCCGGGACAGCCTGGGGGGCTATGGCTACACCTTC. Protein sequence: CASRTRDSLGGYGYTF.

CDR3 in amino acids: CASSSVTGTGRSFF. The CDR3 DNA follows: TGTGCCAGTAGTAGTGTTACCGGGACAGGGCGCTCTTTCTTT. V is TRBV19 and J is TRBJ1-1; 9 bases are shared with TRBD1. Unmatched junction bases numbered 12, after V lost 4 bases and J lost 12 bases. The CDR3 runs to 14 residues. Germline V gene data show CDR1 as LNHDA and CDR2 as SQIVND (reference sequence).

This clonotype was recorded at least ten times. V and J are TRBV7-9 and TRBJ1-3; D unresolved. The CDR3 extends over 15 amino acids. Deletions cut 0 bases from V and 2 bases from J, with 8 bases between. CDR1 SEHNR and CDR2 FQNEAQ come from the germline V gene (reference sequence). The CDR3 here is CASSLAAGAGNTIYF. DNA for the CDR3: TGTGCCAGCAGCTTAGCCGCGGGTGCTGGAAACACCATATATTTT.